This entry describes one T cell receptor (beta chain). No antigen is known for it. Only in-frame clones appear in the TCRdb table, and some are missing; sequencing was by immunoSEQ multiplex PCR. The repertoire holds 200,000 to 250,000 clones, 80% to 95% seen once, with 1% to 1.2% in the top ten. This sample was taken from a study of cytomegalovirus exposure and HLA in healthy donors. This CDR3 region has 13 residues. Per germline, CDR1 GTSNPN and CDR2 SVGIG (reference sequence). Between the trimmed V and J ends, which lost 5 bases and 5 bases, there was a span of 15 bases. Points from the study as a whole: Within the approximately 110 validation repertoires, first-cohort TCR clusters tended to co-occur, according to a later analysis. Some TCR beta chains (roughly 160 of them) were listed as cytomegalovirus-associated. Reportedly, cytomegalovirus status was diagnosed with high sensitivity and specificity.

The sample consisted of PBMCs. The TCR comes from a woman aged 18-29 years in good health and CMV-seronegative. The genes are TRBV30 and TRBJ1-1, with D possibly being TRBD1 (5 bases). CDR3 nucleotides: TGTGCCTGGTATTACCCGAAGGGGACTGAAGCTTTCTTT. Amino acid sequence: CAWYYPKGTEAFF.